These 7 T cell receptor beta chains originate from one sample sequenced in a study of CD4 T cells in relation to SARS-CoV-2 and coronaviruses. The unexposed donors gave CD4+ T cells in about 2010-2019, prior to COVID-19. Isolation of CD4+ T cells took place after nine to ten days in culture. Method: immunoSEQ multiplex PCR; TCRdb's copy keeps in-frame clones and lacks some. The sample holds some 21,000 clones, roughly 82% seen once. Their specific antigens are unknown. The sequenced material came from CD4+ T cells from PBMCs, cultured in vitro. The receptors here all came from a human donor in good health.

The chain employs TRBV29-1 and TRBJ2-1; unclear D gene. CDR1 and CDR2 (germline): SQVTM, ANQGSEA. V lost 3 bases, J lost 8 bases, and 2 bases lay in between. The CDR3 covers 9 residues. The CDR3 DNA sequence: TGCAGCGTTGACGATGAGCAGTTCTTC. Residues: CSVDDEQFF.

This rearrangement joins TRBV6-1 to TRBJ2-4; D is perhaps TRBD1 (5 bases). Looked up from germline, CDR1 is MNHNS and CDR2 is SASEGT. With 2 bases removed from V and 6 bases from J, the gap between germline ends came to 5 bases. The CDR3 contains 12 residues. The DNA for the CDR3 is TGTGCCAGCAGTGAACAGGGAAACATTCAGTACTTC. Amino acids: CASSEQGNIQYF.

This clone appeared a single time. J is TRBJ2-7 and V is TRBV7-9; 10 nucleotides align to TRBD2. Germline V CDR1 and CDR2: SEHNR, FQNEAQ (reference sequence). V lost 6 bases and J lost 5; bases outside the gene matches: 10. The CDR3 runs 15 residues. In DNA, the CDR3 is TGTGCCAGCAGACCTAGCGGGGGCCCCGGGAACGAGCAGTACTTC. It translates to CASRPSGGPGNEQYF.

In nucleotides, the CDR3 is TGTGCCAGCAGTTATCTCAGGGTACGAGAGACCCAGTACTTC. It yields the protein CASSYLRVRETQYF. The V and J genes are TRBV6-9 and TRBJ2-5, with D tentatively TRBD1 (5 bases). V lost 2 bases, J lost 4 bases, and 11 bases lay in between. This CDR3 has 14 residues. Per germline, CDR1 MNHGY and CDR2 SVAAGI.

The J gene is TRBJ2-6, the V gene TRBV2; 7 nucleotides match TRBD1. The trim removed 5 bases at V and 1 base at J, leaving 2 bases unmatched. The CDR3 loop spans 15 amino acids. The germline gives CDR1 SNHLY, CDR2 FYNNEI. The chain's CDR3 is CASSLQGSGANVLTF. The CDR3 coding sequence is TGTGCCAGCAGTCTACAGGGGTCTGGGGCCAACGTCCTGACTTTC.

The J gene is TRBJ1-2, the V gene TRBV5-1, with D possibly matching TRBD1 (6 bases). CDR3 length: 14 amino acids. Trimming removed 3 bases from V and 7 bases from J, with 16 bases in between. CDR1 is SGHRS, CDR2 YFSETQ, per germline. CDR3 in amino acids: CASSSTSGAGGYTF. Here the CDR3 DNA reads TGCGCCAGCAGCTCAACTTCGGGGGCAGGTGGCTACACCTTC.

V gene TRBV6-2 or TRBV6-3 combines with J gene TRBJ2-1; 11 bases fit TRBD2. Germline values: CDR1 MNHEY, CDR2 SVGEGT. The trim removed 6 bases at V and 3 bases at J, leaving 7 bases unmatched. This CDR3 has 16 residues. The CDR3 sequence: CASSPELAGVYNEQFF. The CDR3 DNA reads TGTGCCAGCAGCCCCGAACTAGCGGGAGTCTACAATGAGCAGTTCTTC.